Following are 19 T cell receptor beta chains from one sample sequenced in a study of regulatory T cells in long-lasting Graves disease. Both iRepertoire HTBI primers and Arm-PCR of CDR3 regions were used to build the TCR beta libraries. TCRdb recomputed calls from the multiplex PCR reads with MiXCR, one row per CDR3 protein. This table holds some 340,000 distinct CDR3 sequences, less than 30% found once. The time point was: persistent/refractory GD, antithyroid drugs over 5 years with positive TRAb. From PBMCs, RNA was extracted and then used to make the TCR library. The sequenced sample was peripheral blood mononuclear cells (PBMCs), obtained when the disease was refractory, from a patient treated with antithyroid drugs. The receptor source for this set is a woman between 40 and 50 years old with Graves disease.

Concerning this clonotype itself: A much larger clonotype is one base distant, so this may be a read error. V is TRBV11-2 and J is TRBJ2-7; 12 bases match TRBD2. Germline CDR1 is SGHAT and CDR2 is FQNNGV. The CDR3 has 16 residues. V lost 5 bases, J lost 5 bases, and 10 bases stayed unmatched. CDR3 sequence (DNA): TGTGCCAGCAGCCGCTGGGTCGGGACTAGCGGGCACGAGCAGTACTTC. Amino acid sequence: CASSRWVGTSGHEQYF.

This clonotype was seen many times. Written as DNA, the CDR3 is TGTGCCAGCTGGCGGGAGAGCACAGATACGCAGTATTTT. Its translation: CASWRESTDTQYF. This chain uses TRBV12-3 or TRBV12-4 with TRBJ2-3; 7 nucleotides agree with TRBD2. The V segment lost 8 bases and the J segment 0 bases; nucleotides outside the gene matches: 2. The CDR3 spans 13 residues.

This chain links TRBV18 with TRBJ2-5; 7 bases agree with TRBD2. Trimming at V came to 0 bases and at J to 7 bases, leaving 11 bases not matched to a gene. The CDR3 spans 16 residues. Germline loops: CDR1 KGHSH, CDR2 LQKENI. CDR3 in amino acids: CASSPPVSGRMATQYF. In DNA, the CDR3 is TGTGCCAGCTCACCACCGGTTAGCGGGCGGATGGCGACCCAGTACTTC.

This clonotype has at least ten counts. This chain uses TRBV28 with TRBJ1-1; TRBD1 is a possible D gene (5 bases). This CDR3 spans 12 amino acids. Trimming cost V 3 bases and J 6 bases, with 8 bases left between them. The germline CDR1 and CDR2 sequences are MDHEN and SYDVKM. The CDR3, as DNA: TGTGCCAGCAGTTTGGGGGGGGCTGAAGCTTTCTTT. Translating it yields CASSLGGAEAFF.

The sample holds many counts of this clonotype. V is TRBV7-6 and J is TRBJ2-7; 8 nucleotides line up with TRBD2. The germline gives CDR1 SGHVS, CDR2 FNYEAQ. The CDR3 runs to 16 residues. V shed 4 bases, J shed 6 bases, and the junction held 14 bases outside the gene matches. CDR3 region: CASSSAWGSGSSEQYF. The CDR3 DNA reads as TGTGCCAGCAGCTCCGCCTGGGGGAGCGGGAGCTCCGAGCAGTACTTC.

This clonotype showed up many times. This chain joins TRBV15 and TRBJ1-2; D not certain. This CDR3 has 13 amino acids. Trimming left V 5 bases short and J 6 bases short, with 13 bases between. The germline gives CDR1 LNHNV, CDR2 YYDKDF (reference sequence). The CDR3 sequence: CATSPRTLNGYTF. CDR3 DNA sequence: TGTGCCACCAGCCCCCGGACTCTAAATGGCTACACCTTC.

The rearrangement joins TRBV5-1 to TRBJ2-5, with 7 bases matching TRBD2. The germline V gene has CDR1 SGHRS and CDR2 YFSETQ. The CDR3 length is 16 residues. With V trimmed by 8 bases and J by 1 base, 14 bases remained unmatched. The CDR3 DNA is TGCGCCAGTATTCAGACAGTCCCTAGCGGCCAAGAGACCCAGTACTTC. Its protein is CASIQTVPSGQETQYF.

Only a few counts were recorded for this clonotype. The chain employs TRBV7-8 and TRBJ2-7, with a possible D match to TRBD2 (6 bases). Germline assignment: CDR1 SGHVS and CDR2 FQNEAQ. The CDR3 runs to 19 residues. The V end lost 1 base, the J end lost 2 bases, and 24 bases lay between the germline ends. CDR3: CASSLGVRLAFSLPYEQYF. For the CDR3, the DNA is TGTGCCAGCAGCTTAGGGGTCCGGCTAGCGTTTTCCTTACCCTACGAGCAGTACTTC.

In its sample, this clonotype was seen many times. The rearrangement uses TRBV28 and TRBJ1-4, with 8 positions matching TRBD1. Germline values: CDR1 MDHEN, CDR2 SYDVKM. V was clipped by 4 bases and J by 6 bases; unmatched bases: 7. The CDR3 extends over 15 amino acids. The CDR3 coding sequence is TGTGCCAGCAGTTATCAGGGGGCGTTGTATGAAAAACTGTTTTTT. It translates to CASSYQGALYEKLFF. The variable domain in full, completed from reference TRBV28 and TRBJ1-4, reads DVKVTQSSRYLVKRTGEKVFLECVQDMDHENMFWYRQDPGLGLRLIYFSYDVKMKEKGDIPEGYSVSREKKERFSLILESASTNQTSMYLCASSYQGALYEKLFFGSGTQLSVL.

In its sample, this clonotype was seen a few times. The gene calls are TRBV24-1 and TRBJ1-1, with D perhaps matching TRBD1 (6 bases). The CDR3 is made up of 12 amino acids. V lost 7 bases to trimming and J lost 6 bases, with 11 bases between them. Germline assignment: CDR1 KGHDR and CDR2 SFDVKD. This CDR3 is CATSKGVAEAFF. DNA for the CDR3: TGTGCCACCAGCAAGGGGGTCGCTGAAGCTTTCTTT.

This clonotype was counted a few times. This sequence joins TRBV7-8 and TRBJ2-5, with 7 nucleotides matching TRBD1. With V trimmed by 5 bases and J by 5 bases, 8 bases remained unmatched. Germline V gives CDR1 SGHVS, CDR2 FQNEAQ. The CDR3 totals 14 residues. As DNA, the CDR3 is TGTGCCAGCAGCACTAACAGGGGCGGGGAGACCCAGTACTTC. It codes for CASSTNRGGETQYF. Based on the CDR3 plus reference TRBV7-8 and TRBJ2-5, the full variable domain is GAGVSQSPRYKVAKRGQDVALRCDPISGHVSLFWYQQALGQGPEFLTYFQNEAQLDKSGLPSDRFFAERPEGSVSTLKIQRTQQEDSAVYLCASSTNRGGETQYFGPGTRLLVL.

In its sample, this clonotype was seen many times. The chain joins TRBV2 to TRBJ2-5; 7 bases line up with TRBD1. CDR1 and CDR2 (germline): SNHLY, FYNNEI. The CDR3 contains 13 residues. Trimming at V came to 5 bases and at J to 4 bases, leaving 4 bases not matched to a gene. In DNA form, the CDR3 reads TGTGCCAGCAGTTTTGACAGGGTAGAGACCCAGTACTTC. Translation: CASSFDRVETQYF.

The rearrangement joins TRBV20-1 to TRBJ1-2; no clear D gene. This CDR3 has 12 amino acids. Germline CDR1 is DFQATT and CDR2 is SNEGSKA (reference sequence). Trimming pared 6 bases from V and 4 bases from J, leaving 12 bases between. The CDR3 DNA reads as TGCAGTGCAGTGGACGGGATCTATGGCTACACCTTC. It encodes CSAVDGIYGYTF.

This clonotype was detected many times. The chain couples TRBV25-1 to TRBJ2-7, with D possibly TRBD2 on 6 matching bases. V dropped 2 bases and J dropped 7 bases, with 15 bases sitting between them. This CDR3 is built from 14 residues. Germline CDR1 and CDR2: MGHDK and SYGVNS. CDR3 coding DNA: TGTGCCAGCAGTGAAGAGGGGTACCGGGGGGAGCAGTACTTC. Its protein product is CASSEEGYRGEQYF.

This chain connects TRBV30 to TRBJ1-2; TRBD1 is a possible D gene (5 bases). The CDR3 spans 11 residues. Germline lookup yields CDR1 GTSNPN and CDR2 SVGIG (reference sequence). CDR3 amino acids: CAGTDPYGYTF. The DNA for the CDR3 is TGTGCTGGGACGGATCCTTATGGCTACACCTTC.

This clonotype showed up just a few times. The chain couples TRBV7-9 to TRBJ1-1; D gene uncertain. The CDR3 totals 13 residues. The germline gives CDR1 SEHNR, CDR2 FQNEAQ (reference sequence). Trimming took 2 bases from V and 4 from J, leaving 8 bases between them. This CDR3 is CASSLSASTEAFF. The CDR3 coding sequence is TGTGCCAGCAGCTTATCCGCATCCACTGAAGCTTTCTTT.

In this sample, this clonotype turned up a few times. V usage is TRBV7-3 and J usage is TRBJ2-1; maybe TRBD2 (6 bases). The CDR3 is 14 amino acids. V shed 4 bases and J shed 5 bases, with 12 bases lying between them. The V gene's germline CDR1 is SGHTA and CDR2 FQGTGA. This CDR3 is CASSSFGGNNEQFF. The DNA for the CDR3 is TGTGCCAGCAGCTCCTTCGGGGGTAACAATGAGCAGTTCTTC.

This clonotype was detected many times. CDR3 loop: CASSLGWMGQETQYF. CDR3 sequence (DNA): TGTGCCAGCAGTTTGGGTTGGATGGGCCAAGAGACCCAGTACTTC. The rearrangement joins TRBV28 to TRBJ2-5; D is uncertain. The ends were cut back, 3 bases at V and 1 base at J, with 12 bases in the middle. CDR3 length: 15 residues. Germline-derived CDR1 and CDR2 are MDHEN and SYDVKM.

This clonotype was recorded at least ten times. The chain is built from TRBV20-1 and TRBJ2-5; 9 bases align to TRBD1. Per germline, CDR1 DFQATT and CDR2 SNEGSKA (reference sequence). V shed 5 bases and J 5 bases; nucleotides not matched to a gene: 6. The CDR3 extends over 13 amino acids. DNA of the CDR3: TGCAGTGCTTACAGGGGGCGATGGGAGACCCAGTACTTC. This sequence encodes CSAYRGRWETQYF.